Listed below are T cell receptor beta chains from one sample, sequenced in a study of vaccination and CD4 T cells after COVID-19. TCRdb used MiXCR to reprocess the PCR reads, holding one entry per CDR3 protein. The repertoire holds approximately 3,200 distinct CDR3 sequences, with under 20% as singletons. Their antigens are not known. The sequenced sample was CD4+ T cells from blood, cultured in vitro. The receptors stem from a human donor who had recovered from COVID-19. The CDR3 runs from the conserved cysteine through the conserved F or W. A D gene is named only where the DNA matches it firmly. The size of a clone is reported for some rows only, either as once, few or many, or as a class for expanded clones.

abundance: .; d_gene: .; len: 19; j_gene: TRBJ2-3; v_gene: TRBV18; CDR3nt: TGTGCCAGCTCACCCGGACCGCGTTTGCTGTCGGGGCAGACAGATACGCAGTATTTT; CDR3aa: CASSPGPRLLSGQTDTQYF
abundance: .; d_gene: .; len: 15; j_gene: TRBJ1-2; v_gene: TRBV3-1; CDR3nt: TGTGCCAGCAGCCAAACCACAGGGTTTAGCTATGGCTACACCTTC; CDR3aa: CASSQTTGFSYGYTF
abundance: .; d_gene: TRBD1; len: 17; j_gene: TRBJ2-5; v_gene: TRBV27; CDR3nt: TGTGCCAGCAGTCCGACAGGGTTCTCATGGTTGAATCAGACCCAGTACTTC; CDR3aa: CASSPTGFSWLNQTQYF
abundance: .; d_gene: .; len: 15; j_gene: TRBJ2-3; v_gene: TRBV14; CDR3nt: TGTGCCAGCAGCCAAGTCCTAGGAAGCACAGATACGCAGTATTTT; CDR3aa: CASSQVLGSTDTQYF
abundance: few; d_gene: TRBD2; len: 16; j_gene: TRBJ2-7; v_gene: TRBV2; CDR3nt: TGTGCCAGCAGTGGCCTCAGGCTAGCGGGGGCGGGGGAGCAGTACTTC; CDR3aa: CASSGLRLAGAGEQYF
abundance: .; d_gene: TRBD1; len: 14; j_gene: TRBJ2-7; v_gene: TRBV7-9; CDR3nt: TGTGCCAGCAGCTGGGACAGTCACTCCTACGAGCAGTACTTC; CDR3aa: CASSWDSHSYEQYF
abundance: few; d_gene: TRBD2; len: 16; j_gene: TRBJ2-3; v_gene: TRBV6-1; CDR3nt: TGTGCCAGCAGTGAGCACGGACTAGCTGGCACAGATACGCAGTATTTT; CDR3aa: CASSEHGLAGTDTQYF
abundance: .; d_gene: .; len: 13; j_gene: TRBJ1-1; v_gene: TRBV20-1; CDR3nt: TGCAGTGCTAGAGGCAGGATTTACACTGAAGCTTTCTTT; CDR3aa: CSARGRIYTEAFF
abundance: medium-sized; d_gene: TRBD2; len: 17; j_gene: TRBJ2-3; v_gene: TRBV20-1; CDR3nt: TGCAGTGCTATAGGTCCTAGCGGGGGGGCGGGCACAGATACGCAGTATTTT; CDR3aa: CSAIGPSGGAGTDTQYF
abundance: .; d_gene: TRBD1; len: 17; j_gene: TRBJ1-2; v_gene: TRBV4-2; CDR3nt: TGTGCCAGCAGCCAAGTAGGAGAAGGTTCAGGGGGCAGGGGCTACACCTTC; CDR3aa: CASSQVGEGSGGRGYTF
abundance: few; d_gene: TRBD2; len: 16; j_gene: TRBJ2-5; v_gene: TRBV6-1; CDR3nt: TGTGCCAGCAGAGATCCTAGCGGGGGGACGAGGGAGACCCAGTACTTC; CDR3aa: CASRDPSGGTRETQYF
abundance: medium-sized; d_gene: .; len: 13; j_gene: TRBJ1-1; v_gene: TRBV7-9; CDR3nt: TGTGCCAGCAGCGTTGAGACAGGCACTGAAGCTTTCTTT; CDR3aa: CASSVETGTEAFF
abundance: .; d_gene: .; len: 13; j_gene: TRBJ1-2; v_gene: TRBV2; CDR3nt: TGTGCCAGCAGTGACGGGGACGGCTATGGCTACACCTTC; CDR3aa: CASSDGDGYGYTF
abundance: medium-sized; d_gene: .; len: 11; j_gene: TRBJ1-1; v_gene: TRBV30; CDR3nt: TGTGCCTGGAGTCAACAGAGCGAAGCTTTCTTT; CDR3aa: CAWSQQSEAFF
abundance: .; d_gene: TRBD1; len: 14; j_gene: TRBJ2-7; v_gene: TRBV27; CDR3nt: TGTGCCAGCAGTTCCCTGGGACAGGGCTACGAGCAGTACTTC; CDR3aa: CASSSLGQGYEQYF
abundance: few; d_gene: .; len: 15; j_gene: TRBJ1-2; v_gene: TRBV12-3/TRBV12-4; CDR3nt: TGTGCCAGCAGTTTCTACCAGGGGCGTTTCTATGGCTACACCTTC; CDR3aa: CASSFYQGRFYGYTF
abundance: few; d_gene: .; len: 12; j_gene: TRBJ1-3; v_gene: TRBV30; CDR3nt: TGTGCCTGGAAGGCAGGGGGAAACACCATATATTTT; CDR3aa: CAWKAGGNTIYF
abundance: few; d_gene: .; len: 13; j_gene: TRBJ1-1; v_gene: TRBV9; CDR3nt: TGTGCCAGCAGCGTTGCGCCGGAGGGTGAAGCTTTCTTT; CDR3aa: CASSVAPEGEAFF
abundance: .; d_gene: TRBD2; len: 12; j_gene: TRBJ2-7; v_gene: TRBV29-1; CDR3nt: TGCAGCGTTGCTAGCGGCTCCTACGAGCAGTACTTC; CDR3aa: CSVASGSYEQYF
abundance: .; d_gene: .; len: 13; j_gene: TRBJ1-2; v_gene: TRBV29-1; CDR3nt: TGCAGCGGTCGGGACACTCGGACCTATGGCTACACCTTC; CDR3aa: CSGRDTRTYGYTF
abundance: few; d_gene: .; len: 13; j_gene: TRBJ2-2; v_gene: TRBV7-3; CDR3nt: TGTGCCAGCAGCGGAGGGGTTGACGGGGAGCTGTTTTTT; CDR3aa: CASSGGVDGELFF
abundance: .; d_gene: .; len: 13; j_gene: TRBJ1-1; v_gene: TRBV18; CDR3nt: TGTGCCAGCTCCCAAGACCCTAAGGGTGAAGCTTTCTTT; CDR3aa: CASSQDPKGEAFF
abundance: .; d_gene: TRBD1; len: 14; j_gene: TRBJ1-6; v_gene: TRBV6-1; CDR3nt: TGTGCCAGCAGGGGACAGGGCGGTAATTCACCCCTCCACTTT; CDR3aa: CASRGQGGNSPLHF
abundance: .; d_gene: .; len: 13; j_gene: TRBJ2-3; v_gene: TRBV12-3/TRBV12-4; CDR3nt: TGTGCCAGCACGCCCCAGTTCGTAGATATGCAGTATTTT; CDR3aa: CASTPQFVDMQYF
abundance: few; d_gene: .; len: 12; j_gene: TRBJ1-5; v_gene: TRBV30; CDR3nt: TGTGCCTGGAGTCCCCCTTTTCAGCCCCAGCATTTT; CDR3aa: CAWSPPFQPQHF
abundance: .; d_gene: .; len: 14; j_gene: TRBJ1-2; v_gene: TRBV7-9; CDR3nt: TGTGCCAGCAGCTCCGGGACTCCCGGCTATGGCTACACCTTC; CDR3aa: CASSSGTPGYGYTF
abundance: medium-sized; d_gene: .; len: 14; j_gene: TRBJ1-1; v_gene: TRBV7-9; CDR3nt: TGTGCCAGCAGCTTAACGGGGCGCCGCACTGAAGCTTTCTTT; CDR3aa: CASSLTGRRTEAFF
abundance: .; d_gene: .; len: 13; j_gene: TRBJ1-1; v_gene: TRBV6-1; CDR3nt: TGTGCCAGCAGCCCGACAGGAGCGGGTGAAGCTTTCTTT; CDR3aa: CASSPTGAGEAFF
abundance: medium-sized; d_gene: .; len: 16; j_gene: TRBJ1-1; v_gene: TRBV19; CDR3nt: TGTGCCAGTAGTGCCCGGGGCCGGGGGGCGATCACTGAAGCTTTCTTT; CDR3aa: CASSARGRGAITEAFF
abundance: .; d_gene: .; len: 13; j_gene: TRBJ2-2; v_gene: TRBV5-1; CDR3nt: TGCGCCAGCAGCCAGTCGAACACCGGGGAGCTGTTTTTT; CDR3aa: CASSQSNTGELFF
abundance: medium-sized; d_gene: .; len: 13; j_gene: TRBJ1-3; v_gene: TRBV6-1; CDR3nt: TGTGCCAGCACCCCGAGCTCTGGAAACACCATATATTTT; CDR3aa: CASTPSSGNTIYF
abundance: .; d_gene: .; len: 14; j_gene: TRBJ2-2; v_gene: TRBV30; CDR3nt: TGTGCCTGGAGTAGGGGGTGGAGGACCGGGGAGCTGTTTTTT; CDR3aa: CAWSRGWRTGELFF
abundance: medium-sized; d_gene: .; len: 15; j_gene: TRBJ2-3; v_gene: TRBV15; CDR3nt: TGTGCCACCAGCCCAGGGGAGGGGGCATGGAATGTGCAGTATTTT; CDR3aa: CATSPGEGAWNVQYF
abundance: medium-sized; d_gene: .; len: 15; j_gene: TRBJ1-2; v_gene: TRBV7-2; CDR3nt: TGTGCCAGCAGCTTAGAAAGTGGACAACCTTATGGCTACACCTTC; CDR3aa: CASSLESGQPYGYTF
abundance: .; d_gene: .; len: 15; j_gene: TRBJ1-1; v_gene: TRBV11-2; CDR3nt: TGTGCCAGCAGCTTAGGCTCAGCCGGGGGCACTGAAGCTTTCTTT; CDR3aa: CASSLGSAGGTEAFF
abundance: few; d_gene: TRBD1; len: 14; j_gene: TRBJ1-1; v_gene: TRBV2; CDR3nt: TGTGCCAGCAGTGGACAGGGGGGGAACACTGAAGCTTTCTTT; CDR3aa: CASSGQGGNTEAFF
abundance: .; d_gene: .; len: 18; j_gene: TRBJ1-6; v_gene: TRBV6-2/TRBV6-3; CDR3nt: TGTGCCAGCAGTTACTCGTCGGGGCTTATCCCTAATAATTCACCCCTCCACTTT; CDR3aa: CASSYSSGLIPNNSPLHF